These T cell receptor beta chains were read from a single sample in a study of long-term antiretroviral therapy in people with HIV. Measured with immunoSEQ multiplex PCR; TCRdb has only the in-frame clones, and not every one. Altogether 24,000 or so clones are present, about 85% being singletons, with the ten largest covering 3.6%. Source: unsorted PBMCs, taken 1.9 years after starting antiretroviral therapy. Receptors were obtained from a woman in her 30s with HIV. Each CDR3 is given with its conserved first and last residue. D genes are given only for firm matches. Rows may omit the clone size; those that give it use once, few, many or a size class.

CAIMGSYNTEAFF,TGTGCCATCATGGGGTCGTACAACACTGAAGCTTTCTTT,TRBJ1-1,-,TRBV10-3,-
CAWSGTSGVNEQYF,TGTGCCTGGAGTGGGACTAGCGGGGTCAACGAGCAGTACTTC,TRBJ2-7,-,TRBV30,TRBD2
CASSNTDTQYF,TGTGCCAGTAGTAACACAGATACGCAGTATTTT,TRBJ2-3,-,TRBV19,-
CASSLEVLAGGFTDTQYF,TGCGCCAGCAGCTTGGAGGTCTTAGCGGGGGGGTTCACAGATACGCAGTATTTT,TRBJ2-3,once,TRBV5-1,TRBD2
CASTLRAGTGTHTEAFF,TGTGCCAGCACGCTCCGGGCTGGGACAGGGACGCACACTGAAGCTTTCTTT,TRBJ1-1,few,TRBV19,TRBD1
CAWRELQTGNTEAFF,TGTGCCTGGAGAGAACTCCAGACAGGGAACACTGAAGCTTTCTTT,TRBJ1-1,-,TRBV30,-
CASSITGLNTGELFF,TGTGCCAGTAGTATAACCGGGTTGAACACCGGGGAGCTGTTTTTT,TRBJ2-2,-,TRBV19,-
CASSQDKGGGGVLAGYTF,TGTGCCAGCAGCCAAGATAAGGGAGGAGGGGGGGTACTGGCTGGCTACACCTTC,TRBJ1-2,-,TRBV4-2,-
CATSQGPYSNQPQHF,TGTGCCACATCGCAAGGCCCTTATAGCAATCAGCCCCAGCATTTT,TRBJ1-5,-,TRBV10-3,-
CASSRVAGTEAFF,TGTGCCAGCAGCCGTGTGGCGGGCACTGAAGCTTTCTTT,TRBJ1-1,-,TRBV7-3,-
CASSRQYQETQYF,TGTGCCAGCAGTAGACAGTACCAAGAGACCCAGTACTTC,TRBJ2-5,-,TRBV6-1,-
CASSFPSADEQFF,TGCGCCAGCAGCTTTCCAAGCGCGGATGAGCAGTTCTTC,TRBJ2-1,-,TRBV5-1,-
CSVGEGQGTNYGYTF,TGCAGCGTAGGGGAGGGACAGGGAACCAACTATGGCTACACCTTC,TRBJ1-2,few,TRBV29-1,TRBD1
CATSRVVLGANVLTF,TGTGCCACCAGCAGAGTAGTCCTTGGGGCCAACGTCCTGACTTTC,TRBJ2-6,-,TRBV15,-
CASSLSGGREKLFF,TGTGCCAGCAGTTTATCGGGGGGCCGAGAAAAACTGTTTTTT,TRBJ1-4,-,TRBV28,-
CASSQVLSTDTQYF,TGCGCCAGCAGCCAAGTCTTGAGCACAGATACGCAGTATTTT,TRBJ2-3,-,TRBV4-1,-
CASSSSGRTQYF,TGTGCCAGCAGCTCTAGCGGTCGTACGCAGTATTTT,TRBJ2-3,-,TRBV5-8,TRBD2
CASRGGQGKNYGYTF,TGTGCCAGCAGGGGTGGACAGGGCAAGAACTATGGCTACACCTTC,TRBJ1-2,-,TRBV7-9,TRBD1
CASSLASRGRNTGELFF,TGTGCCAGCAGCTTAGCCAGCAGGGGCCGAAACACCGGGGAGCTGTTTTTT,TRBJ2-2,-,TRBV11-2,-
CASSLTFGTGINSPLHF,TGTGCCAGCAGCTTAACGTTCGGGACAGGGATTAATTCACCCCTCCACTTT,TRBJ1-6,-,TRBV7-8,TRBD1
CASSPRSGGTEAFF,TGTGCCAGCAGCCCCCGGTCAGGGGGCACTGAAGCTTTCTTT,TRBJ1-1,-,TRBV7-3,TRBD1
CASRAGRVSAEAFF,TGTGCCAGCAGGGCAGGGCGTGTAAGTGCTGAAGCTTTCTTT,TRBJ1-1,few,TRBV6-1,-
CASSYWAGGNTGELFF,TGTGCCAGCAGTTACTGGGCGGGGGGGAACACCGGGGAGCTGTTTTTT,TRBJ2-2,-,TRBV6-5,TRBD2
CATSRDAAGRDEKLFF,TGTGCCACCAGCAGAGATGCGGCAGGTAGAGATGAAAAACTGTTTTTT,TRBJ1-4,few,TRBV15,-
CASSPWWDSNTGELFF,TGTGCCAGCAGCCCTTGGTGGGACTCGAACACCGGGGAGCTGTTTTTT,TRBJ2-2,-,TRBV7-2,-
CSVGQGSGNTIYF,TGCAGCGTTGGGCAGGGCTCTGGAAACACCATATATTTT,TRBJ1-3,-,TRBV29-1,-
CASSLVRRKNTEAFF,TGTGCCAGCAGCTTAGTCCGGCGGAAGAACACTGAAGCTTTCTTT,TRBJ1-1,few,TRBV7-9,-
CASSPTGGEGTDTQYF,TGCGCCAGCAGCCCGACAGGGGGCGAGGGCACAGATACGCAGTATTTT,TRBJ2-3,-,TRBV5-1,TRBD1
CAISDTSGTGSYTF,TGTGCCATCAGTGATACCTCCGGGACAGGGAGCTACACCTTC,TRBJ1-2,once,TRBV10-3,TRBD1
CASSQRTGIYEQYF,TGTGCCAGCAGCCAACGGACAGGGATCTACGAGCAGTACTTC,TRBJ2-7,-,TRBV14,TRBD1
CASSPRGKETQYF,TGTGCCAGCTCACCACGGGGTAAAGAGACCCAGTACTTC,TRBJ2-5,once,TRBV18,-
CSAVLNTEAFF,TGCAGTGCCGTATTGAACACTGAAGCTTTCTTT,TRBJ1-1,-,TRBV20-1,-
CAWSVGGSGANVLTF,TGTGCCTGGAGTGTGGGGGGCTCTGGGGCCAACGTCCTGACTTTC,TRBJ2-6,-,TRBV30,-
CASSGLSGWSNEKLFF,TGTGCCAGCAGTGGACTCTCAGGGTGGAGTAATGAAAAACTGTTTTTT,TRBJ1-4,-,TRBV6-1,-
CASSSWTGNEKLFF,TGTGCCAGCAGCTCATGGACAGGCAATGAAAAACTGTTTTTT,TRBJ1-4,-,TRBV11-2,TRBD1
CASSPEGGGARTSYEQYF,TGTGCCAGCAGTCCAGAAGGGGGCGGGGCCCGAACCTCCTACGAGCAGTACTTC,TRBJ2-7,-,TRBV21-1,-
CASSRGPPRTGELFF,TGTGCCAGTAGTAGAGGACCCCCAAGGACCGGGGAGCTGTTTTTT,TRBJ2-2,-,TRBV19,-
CAWMNGAPGQGNYGYTF,TGTGCCTGGATGAACGGTGCCCCGGGACAGGGTAACTATGGCTACACCTTC,TRBJ1-2,-,TRBV30,TRBD1
CASSRPTGVNTQYF,TGTGCCAGCAGCCGCCCCACAGGGGTAAATACGCAGTATTTT,TRBJ2-3,-,TRBV7-9,TRBD1
CSVIGYTEAFF,TGCAGCGTTATCGGGTACACTGAAGCTTTCTTT,TRBJ1-1,-,TRBV29-1,-